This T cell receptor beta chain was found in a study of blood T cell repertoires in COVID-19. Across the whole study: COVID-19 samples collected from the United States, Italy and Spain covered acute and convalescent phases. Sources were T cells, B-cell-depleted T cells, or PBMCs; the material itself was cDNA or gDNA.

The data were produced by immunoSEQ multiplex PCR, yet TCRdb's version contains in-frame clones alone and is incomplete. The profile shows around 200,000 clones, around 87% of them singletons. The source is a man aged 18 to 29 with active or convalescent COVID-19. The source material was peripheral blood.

The CDR3 DNA sequence: TGTGCCAGCAGCCCGTTACAGGTCGCTGAAGCTTTCTTT. Its protein is CASSPLQVAEAFF. This chain links TRBV5-6 with TRBJ1-1; possible D gene TRBD1, 5 bases. Looked up from germline, CDR1 is SGHDT and CDR2 is YYEEEE. V was pared by 4 bases and J by 6 bases, with 13 bases between. CDR3 length equals 13 residues.